This section outlines one TCR beta chain sequence together with its context. Its antigen is not known. Nominal health characterized the donors when sampled, though unrecorded immune exposures were likely. A multiplex PCR was run with 60 Vbeta primers and 13 Jbeta primers. TCRdb's copy holds only in-frame clones and misses some; the assay was immunoSEQ multiplex PCR. There are 110,000 or so clones in the sample; 70% to 80% occur only once, and 2.7% lies in the top ten. The CDR3 is 15 residues long. Looked up from germline, CDR1 is SGHAT and CDR2 is FQNNGV. Trimming removed 7 bases from V and 0 bases from J; junction bases left unmatched: 6. The sample comes from a study of cytomegalovirus exposure and HLA in healthy donors. Study results and limitations: In vitro experiments confirmed that a few CMV-associated chains were specific for CMV antigens. When a later analysis was performed, an Asian-associated ancestry cluster reportedly had fewer N-insertions than the roughly 640-donor mean. A later analysis linked a missense variant in DCLRE1C to the trimming of TCR beta V and J genes.

The sample consisted of PBMCs. This rearrangement joins TRBV11-2 to TRBJ1-1; TRBD1 aligns across 9 bases. This TCR came from a female donor in good health and CMV-seronegative. CDR3 coding DNA: TGTGCCAGCACTCGAACAGGGGGCTTGAACACTGAAGCTTTCTTT. Protein sequence: CASTRTGGLNTEAFF.